These 20 T cell receptor beta chains originate from one sample sequenced in a study of T cell responses to AZD1222 COVID-19 vaccine. Some clones are missing from TCRdb's copy, which holds only in-frame ones; the method was immunoSEQ multiplex PCR. Found here are 15,000 or so clones, approximately 84% of them singletons; the top ten hold 30% to 40%. The source was peripheral blood, collected 28 days after the second AZD1222 dose. The receptors were gathered from an adult who received the AZD1222 COVID-19 vaccine.

The genes are TRBV5-4 and TRBJ2-3; tentative D call: TRBD2 (7 bases). The CDR3 runs 17 residues. Trimming stripped 3 bases from V and 1 base from J, with 18 bases between. Germline V gives CDR1 SGHNT, CDR2 YYREEE (reference sequence). CDR3 DNA: TGTGCCAGCAGCTCCGCTGGGGGGGGCCGGCGCACAGATACGCAGTATTTT. Translated: CASSSAGGGRRTDTQYF.

This chain connects TRBV27 to TRBJ1-2; 11 bases fit TRBD1. The CDR3 spans 17 residues. Trimming cost V 4 bases and J 7 bases; bases outside gene matches: 14. Germline values: CDR1 MNHEY, CDR2 SMNVEV (reference sequence). The DNA for the CDR3 is TGTGCCAGCAGTTCGTACCGGGACAGGGGGGGACCTCGTGGCTACACCTTC. Translated, it gives CASSSYRDRGGPRGYTF.

J is TRBJ1-5 and V is TRBV5-1; D is perhaps TRBD1 (5 bases). Per the germline V gene, CDR1 is SGHRS and CDR2 is YFSETQ. The CDR3 contains 14 residues. V lost 6 bases to trimming and J lost 7 bases, with 17 bases between them. The CDR3, as DNA: TGCGCCAGCATCAACATAGCCGGGGGGCAGCCCCAGCATTTT. This translates into CASINIAGGQPQHF.

DNA for the CDR3: TGTGCCACCAGCAGGGACAGCCAAGAGACCCAGTACTTC. Translated, it gives CATSRDSQETQYF. The chain recombines TRBV15 with TRBJ2-5; possible D gene TRBD1, 6 bases. The CDR3 is 13 residues long. Germline V lookup: CDR1 LNHNV, CDR2 YYDKDF (reference sequence). V was pared by 3 bases and J by 1 base, with 6 bases between.

This clone was observed a single time. The V and J genes are TRBV11-2 and TRBJ2-3; unclear D gene. The germline V and J ends were trimmed by 1 base and 2 bases, with 10 bases remaining between them. In germline, CDR1 is SGHAT, CDR2 FQNNGV. The CDR3 extends over 15 amino acids. CDR3 amino acids: CASSLVLGNTDTQYF. As DNA, the CDR3 is TGTGCCAGCAGCTTAGTTTTGGGAAACACAGATACGCAGTATTTT.

The chain employs TRBV4-2 and TRBJ1-3; D remains ambiguous. The ends were cut back, 0 bases at V and 7 bases at J, with 10 bases in the middle. The CDR3 length is 14 residues. Germline V gene data show CDR1 as LGHNA and CDR2 as YNFKEQ. CDR3 sequence: CASSQDIRSNTIYF. The CDR3 DNA follows: TGTGCCAGCAGCCAAGATATCCGGTCCAACACCATATATTTT.

This clone was counted once. The genes are TRBV4-1 and TRBJ2-1, with 10 nucleotides matching TRBD2. Germline CDR1 reads MGHRA; CDR2 reads YSYEKL. The CDR3 is 15 residues long. V was pared by 4 bases and J by 4 bases, with 4 bases of the junction left unmatched. CDR3 in amino acids: CASSPVAGGYNEQFF. The CDR3 DNA follows: TGCGCCAGCAGCCCCGTAGCGGGGGGATACAATGAGCAGTTCTTC.

The genes are TRBV7-6 and TRBJ2-1, with 11 bases aligning to TRBD1. Germline loops: CDR1 SGHVS, CDR2 FNYEAQ. After removal of 5 bases from V and 6 bases from J, the junction contained 6 bases not matched to a gene. The CDR3 loop spans 15 amino acids. CDR3: CASSPGQGGINEQFF. The CDR3 DNA follows: TGTGCCAGCAGCCCGGGACAGGGGGGAATCAATGAGCAGTTCTTC. Together with reference TRBV7-6 and TRBJ2-1, the CDR3 gives the full variable domain: GAGVSQSPRYKVTKRGQDVALRCDPISGHVSLYWYRQALGQGPEFLTYFNYEAQQDKSGLPNDRFSAERPEGSISTLTIQRTEQRDSAMYRCASSPGQGGINEQFFGPGTRLTVL.

The chain joins TRBV6-5 to TRBJ1-5; possible D gene TRBD1, 5 bases. The germline V and J ends were trimmed by 7 bases and 7 bases, with 11 bases remaining between them. Germline V CDR1 and CDR2: MNHEY, SVGAGI. The CDR3 loop spans 12 amino acids. The CDR3 sequence: CASTRVGQPQHF. Here the CDR3 DNA reads TGTGCCAGCACCAGGGTGGGACAGCCCCAGCATTTT.

The chain has TRBV3-1 (or the pseudogene TRBV3-2) and TRBJ2-7, with D uncertain. The V end was cut by 1 base, the J end by 5 bases, with 15 bases between. This CDR3 spans 15 amino acids. CDR1 and CDR2 (germline): LGHDT, YNNKEL (reference sequence). CDR3 sequence reads: CASSQGTVLRDEQYF. The CDR3 nucleotides read TGTGCCAGCAGCCAAGGGACGGTCCTTAGGGACGAGCAGTACTTC.

The chain employs TRBV19 and TRBJ2-2; the D is unclear. Between the trimmed V and J ends, which lost 8 bases and 6 bases, there was a span of 10 bases. The germline V gene has CDR1 LNHDA and CDR2 SQIVND (reference sequence). This CDR3 is built from 12 residues. This CDR3 reads CASSPRPGELFF. CDR3 DNA sequence: TGTGCCAGTTCCCCCCGGCCCGGGGAGCTGTTTTTT.

This clone is medium-sized. The J gene is TRBJ2-1, the V gene TRBV19; 11 nucleotides align to TRBD2. CDR1 and CDR2 (germline): LNHDA, SQIVND (reference sequence). J gave up 9 bases and V 6 bases, and 7 bases lay outside the gene matches. The CDR3 is 14 residues long. CDR3 amino acids: CASSPTSGSIEQFF. DNA for the CDR3: TGTGCCAGTAGCCCCACTAGCGGGAGTATTGAGCAGTTCTTC.

J is TRBJ2-3 and V is TRBV4-1; the D is unclear. Trimming stripped 1 base from V and 7 bases from J, with 9 bases between. The CDR3 is 13 amino acids. CDR1 MGHRA and CDR2 YSYEKL come from the germline V gene. The CDR3 sequence: CASSQVDPNTQYF. The CDR3 nucleotides read TGCGCCAGCAGCCAAGTGGACCCCAATACGCAGTATTTT.

This clone was detected a few times. V gene TRBV29-1 combines with J gene TRBJ1-1, with D unclear. Germline CDR1 reads SQVTM; CDR2 reads ANQGSEA. The CDR3 has 13 amino acids. Trimming cost V 6 bases and J 0 bases, with 11 bases left between them. The CDR3 sequence is CSVSTLLNTEAFF. CDR3 nucleotide sequence: TGCAGCGTATCCACCTTACTGAACACTGAAGCTTTCTTT.

The CDR3 DNA is TGCGCCAGCAGCCCAACCCACAGCGGGGTGGGCAATGAGCAGTTCTTC. Its protein product is CASSPTHSGVGNEQFF. The chain links TRBV5-1 to TRBJ2-1; 7 nucleotides agree with TRBD2. The J segment lost 6 bases and the V segment lost 4 bases, leaving 13 bases of the junction unmatched. Germline CDR1 is SGHRS and CDR2 is YFSETQ. The CDR3 length is 16 residues.

The chain's CDR3 is CASSLGTGLNTGELFF. The CDR3 DNA sequence: TGTGCCAGCAGCTTGGGGACAGGTTTAAACACCGGGGAGCTGTTTTTT. The chain couples TRBV5-8 to TRBJ2-2, with 7 nucleotides matching TRBD1. Trimming removed 0 bases from V and 2 bases from J; junction bases left unmatched: 4. Germline V gives CDR1 SGHTS, CDR2 YDEGEE. CDR3 length equals 16 residues.

The CDR3 sequence is CASSLDPGLAGGLTSYNEQFF. The DNA of the CDR3 is TGTGCCAGCAGCTTAGACCCGGGACTAGCGGGGGGGCTCACCTCCTACAATGAGCAGTTCTTC. The chain couples TRBV7-3 to TRBJ2-1; the match to TRBD2 covers 16 bases. CDR3 length: 21 residues. Germline assignment: CDR1 SGHTA and CDR2 FQGTGA. Losses at the gene ends were 2 bases for V and 0 bases for J; bases not matched to a gene: 10.

J is TRBJ2-1 and V is TRBV6-5, with 9 bases identical to TRBD1. After removal of 6 bases from V and 9 bases from J, the junction contained 6 bases not matched to a gene. The CDR3 contains 13 residues. Germline V gene sequence: CDR1 MNHEY, CDR2 SVGAGI. The CDR3 DNA reads TGTGCCAGCAGACTGACAGGGGGTATTGAGCAGTTCTTC. This codes for CASRLTGGIEQFF.

This clone was picked up one time. This chain uses TRBV7-2 with TRBJ2-2; the D is unclear. This CDR3 is built from 13 residues. Between the trimmed V and J ends, which lost 1 base and 6 bases, there was a span of 6 bases. Germline CDR1 and CDR2: SGHTA and FQGNSA. DNA of the CDR3: TGTGCCAGCAGCTTAGATCTGGCCGGGGAGCTGTTTTTT. Translated, it gives CASSLDLAGELFF.

The rearrangement links TRBV7-3 to TRBJ2-3; 14 nucleotides line up with TRBD2. Trimming removed 5 bases from V and 1 base from J; junction bases left unmatched: 2. The CDR3 has 16 amino acids. The V gene's germline CDR1 is SGHTA and CDR2 FQGTGA. CDR3 residues: CASSPGLAGGTDTQYF. DNA for the CDR3: TGTGCCAGCAGCCCGGGACTAGCGGGGGGCACAGATACGCAGTATTTT.